This TCR beta chain was identified in a study of beta chain features in type 1 diabetes. Broader study findings: For Type 1 diabetes patients, all four CD4+ subsets carried TCRB CDR3s that were moderately but significantly shorter.

Trimming left V 5 bases short and J 4 bases short, with 11 bases between. The CDR3 has 13 amino acids. The germline gives CDR1 MNHEY, CDR2 SMNVEV (reference sequence). Expressed TCRB transcripts were sequenced because the isolated RNA had all been reverse transcribed beforehand. Generated by immunoSEQ multiplex PCR, the TCRdb table keeps only in-frame clones and is missing some. The top ten hold about 0.019% of the sample, which has a few hundred thousand clones, about 15% seen once. Worth noting for this clone: Its antigen is currently unknown.

V and J are TRBV27 and TRBJ2-5; D is perhaps TRBD2 (5 bases). The specimen sequenced was naive CD4+ T cells from blood. This clonotype was sampled from a young man with type 1 diabetes. The CDR3, as DNA: TGTGCCAGCAGTGTCGGGGTTACAGAGACCCAGTACTTC. Translating it yields CASSVGVTETQYF.